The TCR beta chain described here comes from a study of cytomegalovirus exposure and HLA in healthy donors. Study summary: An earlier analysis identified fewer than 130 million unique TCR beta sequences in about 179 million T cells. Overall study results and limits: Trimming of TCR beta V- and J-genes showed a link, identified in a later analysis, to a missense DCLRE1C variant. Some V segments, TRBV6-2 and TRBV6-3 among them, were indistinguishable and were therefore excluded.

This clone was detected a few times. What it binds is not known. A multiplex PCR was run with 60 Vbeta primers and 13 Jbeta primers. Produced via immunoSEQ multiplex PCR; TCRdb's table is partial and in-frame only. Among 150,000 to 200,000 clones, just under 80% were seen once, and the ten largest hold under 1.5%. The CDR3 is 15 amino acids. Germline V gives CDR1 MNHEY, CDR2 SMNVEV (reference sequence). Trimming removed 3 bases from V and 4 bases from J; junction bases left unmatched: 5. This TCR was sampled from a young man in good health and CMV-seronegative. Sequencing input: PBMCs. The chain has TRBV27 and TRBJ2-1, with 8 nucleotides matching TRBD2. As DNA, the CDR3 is TGTGCCAGCAGTTTCGGGGTAGCGGGGTACAATGAGCAGTTCTTC. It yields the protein CASSFGVAGYNEQFF.